The next 6 T cell receptor beta chains were all read from a single sample in a study of blood T cells in healthy people across ages. Combining a sample-barcoded 5' primer with a J-beta primer mix, a second PCR ran for about 7 to 11 cycles. Via MiXCR, TCRdb re-called the 5' RACE reads, giving one row per CDR3 protein. This repertoire shows approximately 2,000,000 distinct CDR3 sequences, about 39% found once; its top ten account for approximately 22%. The specimen was blood. The receptors originated from a human donor in good health.

The rearrangement links TRBV5-1 to TRBJ1-4; perhaps TRBD1 as D (5 bases). Germline V gene sequence: CDR1 SGHRS, CDR2 YFSETQ. The V end was cut by 0 bases, the J end by 7 bases, with 10 bases between. This CDR3 region has 14 residues. The CDR3 nucleotides are TGCGCCAGCAGCTTGGAGGGACTTAGTGAAAAACTGTTTTTT. Its translation is CASSLEGLSEKLFF.

J is TRBJ1-1 and V is TRBV7-9, with unresolved D. The CDR3 spans 15 residues. Trimming stripped 5 bases from V and 5 bases from J, with 18 bases between. Germline V gene data show CDR1 as SEHNR and CDR2 as FQNEAQ (reference sequence). CDR3 sequence (DNA): TGTGCCAGCAGCAAGGAGAGGCACCGAAGTACTGAAGCTTTCTTT. Amino acid sequence: CASSKERHRSTEAFF. The entire variable domain, with the rest obtained from reference TRBV7-9 and TRBJ1-1, is as follows: DTGVSQNPRHKITKRGQNVTFRCDPISEHNRLYWYRQTLGQGPEFLTYFQNEAQLEKSRLLSDRFSAERPKGSFSTLEIQRTEQGDSAMYLCASSKERHRSTEAFFGQGTRLTVV.

V is TRBV12-3 or TRBV12-4 and J is TRBJ1-5; D possibly corresponds to TRBD1 (6 bases). Trimming left V 5 bases short and J 2 bases short, with 13 bases between. There are 15 residues in the CDR3. DNA of the CDR3: TGTGCCAGCAGTGTCGGGGGCATAGGCAATCAGCCCCAGCATTTT. Translation: CASSVGGIGNQPQHF.

This clonotype was counted a few times. The rearrangement uses TRBV10-3 and TRBJ2-7; TRBD2 matches at 14 bases. The J segment lost 0 bases and the V segment lost 4 bases, leaving 11 bases of the junction unmatched. CDR1 and CDR2 from the germline V gene are ENHRY and SYGVKD. The CDR3 has 19 residues. In nucleotides, the CDR3 is TGTGCCATCAGTGGTGGGACTAGCGGGGGCCTGACCAGCTCCTACGAGCAGTACTTC. This encodes CAISGGTSGGLTSSYEQYF.

This clonotype was recorded a few times. This chain connects TRBV6-1 to TRBJ2-1; no reliable D call. V was shortened by 4 bases and J by 13 bases, with 17 bases between the two germline ends. Germline V gives CDR1 MNHNS, CDR2 SASEGT. This CDR3 comprises 13 residues. CDR3 protein: CASSGGRKFPQFF. The CDR3 DNA sequence: TGTGCCAGCAGTGGGGGTCGGAAGTTCCCCCAGTTCTTC.

This clonotype was seen a handful of times. The rearrangement uses TRBV10-3 and TRBJ2-4, with TRBD1 identical over 7 bases. V was pared by 6 bases and J by 9 bases, with 8 bases of the junction left unmatched. The CDR3 covers 13 residues. The V gene's germline CDR1 is ENHRY and CDR2 SYGVKD. CDR3 bases: TGTGCCATCAGCGAACAGGGGAATCGCATTCAGTACTTC. It yields the protein CAISEQGNRIQYF.